This T cell receptor beta chain derives from a study of CXCR3-negative and CXCR3-positive naive CD8 T cells. Carrying UMI labels, the TRB cDNA libraries were prepared through 5' RACE. TCRdb reprocessed the 5' RACE reads, keeping one entry per CDR3 protein, no DNA. Here the sample table reports 100,000 to 150,000 distinct CDR3 sequences. Of note for this clonotype: Its antigen remains unidentified.

Triplicate sorting captured 300,000 cells each from every CD8+ T cell subset. Naivety in CD8+ T cells corresponded to a CD45RO-CCR7+CD27+CD95- phenotype. Overall study results and limits: Similar levels of surface CD5 were seen between naive subsets; TCR strength was inferred from TRB CDR3 properties. Both of the naive subsets showed about the same high diversity, but memory CD8+ cells had much less.

The clonotype was recovered from a human donor in good health. Some clones in this sample may be carry-over from other donors' samples. Input material: naive CXCR3- CD8+ T cells from blood. Subset meaning: CD45RO-CCR7+CD27+CD95- naive CD8+ T cells lacking CXCR3 (TNR3-).

The CDR3 spells CASSLAGGLHNEQFF. The chain links TRBV5-6 to TRBJ2-1; TCRdb returns TRBD1, unconfirmable since there is no DNA. This CDR3 has 15 amino acids. Germline-derived CDR1 and CDR2 are SGHDT and YYEEEE.